This T cell receptor (beta chain) emerged from a study of cytomegalovirus exposure and HLA in healthy donors. Overall study results and limits: Immune exposure information comprised only CMV serostatus.

V lost 1 base and J lost 5; bases outside the gene matches: 2. This CDR3 region has 14 residues. Germline values: CDR1 SGDLS, CDR2 YYNGEE. Amplification used 60 Vbeta primers and 13 Jbeta primers. Only in-frame clones appear in the TCRdb table, and some are missing; sequencing was by immunoSEQ multiplex PCR. The repertoire holds 90,000 to 120,000 clones, with 65% to 85% as singletons. This clone was seen only a few times. Its antigen is as yet unknown. The sequenced sample was PBMCs. The receptor was derived from a man aged 25 to 45 in good health and CMV-seronegative. The V call is TRBV9, the J call TRBJ2-2; 7 bases fit TRBD1. The CDR3 DNA is TGTGCCAGCAGCGTACAGACAGGGACCGGGGAGCTGTTTTTT. It specifies CASSVQTGTGELFF.